This T cell receptor beta chain came from a study of CD8 T cells in ankylosing spondylitis. MiXCR, run by TCRdb on the 5' RACE reads, gives a single entry per CDR3 protein. Found here are approximately 100,000 distinct CDR3 sequences, less than 25% of them singletons; the top ten hold approximately 13%. This clonotype was seen a handful of times. The CDR3 runs to 11 residues. The germline V gene encodes CDR1 SQVTM and CDR2 ANQGSEA. Trimming removed 4 bases from V and 4 bases from J, with 8 bases in between. Sequenced input: synovial fluid, either unsorted or a sorted T cell fraction (not recorded which). The receptor was derived from a male donor with ankylosing spondylitis. The chain uses TRBV29-1 and TRBJ2-7; D unclear. DNA of the CDR3: TGCAGCGTTGCCCCCTCGTACGAGCAGTACGTC. Translating gives CSVAPSYEQYV.